What follows are 14 T cell receptor beta chains derived from one specimen sequenced in a study of blood T cell repertoires in COVID-19. Profiling relied on immunoSEQ multiplex PCR, and the TCRdb table lists in-frame clones only, not all of them. The data contain hundreds of thousands of clones, 65% to 90% of them seen just once; the ten biggest clones take up approximately 4.2%. Material: PBMCs or T cells enriched from blood (not recorded which). All receptors come from a woman aged 40 to 50 with acute COVID-19.

The chain carries TRBV28 and TRBJ2-2; 8 bases fit TRBD2. This CDR3 is 16 amino acids long. With 4 bases clipped from V and 0 bases from J, the junction kept 4 bases outside the gene matches. Germline CDR1 is MDHEN and CDR2 is SYDVKM. In DNA, the CDR3 is TGTGCCAGCAGTTCCCCGGGAGGGGCGAACACCGGGGAGCTGTTTTTT. Translation gives CASSSPGGANTGELFF.

The chain links TRBV9 to TRBJ2-7; D unresolved. CDR1 SGDLS and CDR2 YYNGEE come from the germline V gene. Between the trimmed V and J ends, which lost 7 bases and 2 bases, there was a span of 16 bases. The CDR3 consists of 14 residues. CDR3 amino acids: CASSLLPSAYEQYF. CDR3 coding DNA: TGTGCCAGCTCCCTGCTTCCCAGCGCCTACGAGCAGTACTTC.

This clone was counted once. This sequence joins TRBV19 and TRBJ2-7; 8 nucleotides match TRBD1. V gave up 4 bases and J gave up 4 bases; unmatched junction bases: 12. The V gene's germline CDR1 is LNHDA and CDR2 SQIVND (reference sequence). This CDR3 contains 16 residues. CDR3 in DNA: TGTGCCAGTAGTAAATCCGTGGACAGGGCGGGGTACGAGCAGTACTTC. This codes for CASSKSVDRAGYEQYF.

This clone was picked up one time. V gene TRBV18 combines with J gene TRBJ2-2; possible D gene TRBD2, 6 bases. With 3 bases removed from V and 5 bases from J, the gap between germline ends came to 10 bases. The germline V gene has CDR1 KGHSH and CDR2 LQKENI. The CDR3 contains 14 residues. CDR3 amino acids: CASSPGGATGELFF. The DNA of the CDR3 is TGTGCCAGCTCACCCGGAGGGGCAACCGGGGAGCTGTTTTTT. Together with reference TRBV18 and TRBJ2-2, the CDR3 gives the full variable domain: NAGVMQNPRHLVRRRGQEARLRCSPMKGHSHVYWYRQLPEEGLKFMVYLQKENIIDESGMPKERFSAEFPKEGPSILRIQQVVRGDSAAYFCASSPGGATGELFFGEGSRLTVL.

The chain links TRBV28 to TRBJ1-1; 7 nucleotides agree with TRBD1. The CDR3 sequence is 14 residues long. The V gene end was trimmed by 6 bases and the J gene end by 5 bases; junction bases not matched to a gene: 9. Per the germline V gene, CDR1 is MDHEN and CDR2 is SYDVKM. The CDR3 here is CASSRDRVWTEAFF. Written as DNA, the CDR3 is TGTGCCAGCAGCCGTGACAGGGTATGGACTGAAGCTTTCTTT.

V and J are TRBV28 and TRBJ1-1; TRBD1 aligns across 9 bases. Looked up from germline, CDR1 is MDHEN and CDR2 is SYDVKM. This CDR3 contains 15 residues. The J segment lost 0 bases and the V segment lost 4 bases, leaving 3 bases of the junction unmatched. CDR3 DNA sequence: TGTGCCAGCAGTTCAACAGGGGGCATGAACACTGAAGCTTTCTTT. It yields the protein CASSSTGGMNTEAFF.

This chain links TRBV29-1 with TRBJ1-4, with D hard to call. Germline-derived CDR1 and CDR2 are SQVTM and ANQGSEA. V was cut by 1 base and J by 8 bases, with 11 bases left in between. The CDR3 totals 13 residues. CDR3 protein: CSVEASAGEKLFF. In DNA form, the CDR3 reads TGCAGCGTTGAAGCCTCGGCGGGGGAAAAACTGTTTTTT.

This clone was found once. The chain carries TRBV11-3 and TRBJ2-2; 8 bases line up with TRBD2. CDR1 is SGHNT and CDR2 is YENEEA in the germline V gene. Germline trimming cut 5 bases from V and 4 bases from J; bases unmatched to any gene: 3. The CDR3 is 14 amino acids. The CDR3 DNA is TGTGCCAGCAGCCCGGGGGGGGGCACCGGGGAGCTGTTTTTT. Its translation is CASSPGGGTGELFF.

This rearrangement joins TRBV28 to TRBJ1-6; 10 bases match TRBD1. The J segment lost 10 bases and the V segment lost 4 bases, leaving 7 bases of the junction unmatched. Germline V gene lookup returns CDR1 MDHEN and CDR2 SYDVKM. This CDR3 spans 15 amino acids. CDR3 in DNA: TGTGCCAGCAGTTCTCCCGGGACAGGGGCATCACCCCTCCACTTT. This gives the protein CASSSPGTGASPLHF. Full variable domain (rest looked up from reference TRBV28 and TRBJ1-6): DVKVTQSSRYLVKRTGEKVFLECVQDMDHENMFWYRQDPGLGLRLIYFSYDVKMKEKGDIPEGYSVSREKKERFSLILESASTNQTSMYLCASSSPGTGASPLHFGNGTRLTVT.

The rearrangement links TRBV5-1 to TRBJ1-3, with D unclear. There are 18 residues in the CDR3. Germline lookup yields CDR1 SGHRS and CDR2 YFSETQ. The germline V and J ends were trimmed by 0 bases and 0 bases, with 16 bases remaining between them. CDR3 sequence: CASSLADLAQSSGNTIYF. The CDR3 DNA sequence: TGCGCCAGCAGCTTGGCCGATTTGGCCCAAAGCTCTGGAAACACCATATATTTT.

This chain joins TRBV7-2 and TRBJ2-7; 7 nucleotides line up with TRBD1. V gave up 5 bases and J gave up 0 bases; unmatched junction bases: 7. CDR1 and CDR2 from the germline V gene are SGHTA and FQGNSA. CDR3 length equals 15 residues. The CDR3, as DNA: TGTGCCAGCAGCCTCGACAGGGACAGCTCCTACGAGCAGTACTTC. Protein sequence: CASSLDRDSSYEQYF.

This clone has just a few counts. The chain combines TRBV5-1 with TRBJ1-2; TRBD1 matches 10 bases. Per germline, CDR1 SGHRS and CDR2 YFSETQ. After removal of 3 bases from V and 7 bases from J, the junction contained 3 bases not matched to a gene. The CDR3 contains 13 residues. CDR3 protein: CASSSGTGVGYTF. Written as DNA, the CDR3 is TGCGCCAGCAGCTCCGGGACAGGGGTTGGCTACACCTTC. The variable domain in full, completed from reference TRBV5-1 and TRBJ1-2, reads KAGVTQTPRYLIKTRGQQVTLSCSPISGHRSVSWYQQTPGQGLQFLFEYFSETQRNKGNFPGRFSGRQFSNSRSEMNVSTLELGDSALYLCASSSGTGVGYTFGSGTRLTVV.

This clone was seen only a few times. The gene calls are TRBV6-2 or TRBV6-3 and TRBJ2-7; TRBD1 matches 10 bases. V shed 4 bases and J 6 bases; nucleotides not matched to a gene: 9. Per germline, CDR1 MNHEY and CDR2 SVGEGT. CDR3 length equals 15 residues. The chain's CDR3 is CASSSGQGRVSEQYF. The CDR3 coding sequence is TGTGCCAGCAGTTCGGGACAGGGGAGAGTCTCCGAGCAGTACTTC.

Here the CDR3 reads CASSRSGTTGGTQYF. The CDR3 coding sequence is TGTGCCAGCAGTCGATCGGGGACAACTGGTGGGACCCAGTACTTC. The rearrangement links TRBV28 to TRBJ2-5; D may be TRBD1 (6 bases). Germline CDR1 reads MDHEN; CDR2 reads SYDVKM. This CDR3 contains 15 residues. Trimming removed 5 bases at V and 7 bases at J, with 20 bases between.